These 3 T cell receptor beta chains were all obtained from the same sample, sequenced in a study of liver allograft versus peripheral blood T cells (dated by TCRdb to the early 2020s). Notes on the research overall: The study compared T cell receptor repertoires found within transplanted livers against repertoires in the peripheral blood of liver transplant recipients.

The sequencer listed for this sample is Illumina MiSeq. TCRdb itself trimmed the public reads at Q25 with fastp, ran MiXCR and retained productive beta chains. Each record represents a unique CDR3 protein, reported with the most common genes and DNA among its rows. This sample comprises roughly 10,000 distinct CDR3 sequences, roughly 20% of them detected only once. Approximately 1.1% of the sample goes to the ten largest clones. The receptors come from a human patient who had a liver transplant. Some T cells may be donor cells from the graft after a transplant.

By share, this clonotype counts as medium-sized (0.01 to 0.1%). The J gene is TRBJ1-6, the V gene TRBV7-2, with D perhaps matching TRBD1 (6 bases). The germline V and J ends were trimmed by 2 bases and 10 bases, with 18 bases remaining between them. This CDR3 is built from 16 residues. CDR1 is SGHTA, CDR2 FQGNSA, per germline. CDR3 in amino acids: CASSLNWPGGGSPLHF. The DNA of the CDR3 is TGTGCCAGCAGCTTAAACTGGCCGGGGGGGGGCTCACCCCTCCACTTT. Variable domain in full (rest from reference TRBV7-2 and TRBJ1-6): GAGVSQSPSNKVTEKGKDVELRCDPISGHTALYWYRQSLGQGLEFLIYFQGNSAPDKSGLPSDRFSAERTGGSVSTLTIQRTQQEDSAVYLCASSLNWPGGGSPLHFGNGTRLTVT.

In its sample, this clonotype was seen a few times. The V and J genes are TRBV7-9 and TRBJ2-1; 7 bases are a match to TRBD2. The CDR3 is 13 amino acids. The germline CDR1 and CDR2 sequences are SEHNR and FQNEAQ (reference sequence). V was clipped by 5 bases and J by 6 bases; unmatched bases: 4. The chain's CDR3 is CASSTRLANEQFF. The CDR3 nucleotides are TGTGCCAGCAGCACCCGACTAGCCAATGAGCAGTTCTTC.

V usage is TRBV14 and J usage is TRBJ1-1, with D perhaps matching TRBD1 (5 bases). In germline, CDR1 is SGHDN, CDR2 FVKESK. This CDR3 has 16 amino acids. V shed 1 base and J shed 0 bases, with 12 bases lying between them. DNA for the CDR3: TGTGCCAGCAGCCAAGTGGGGGGGTACCTGAACACTGAAGCTTTCTTT. Its protein is CASSQVGGYLNTEAFF.